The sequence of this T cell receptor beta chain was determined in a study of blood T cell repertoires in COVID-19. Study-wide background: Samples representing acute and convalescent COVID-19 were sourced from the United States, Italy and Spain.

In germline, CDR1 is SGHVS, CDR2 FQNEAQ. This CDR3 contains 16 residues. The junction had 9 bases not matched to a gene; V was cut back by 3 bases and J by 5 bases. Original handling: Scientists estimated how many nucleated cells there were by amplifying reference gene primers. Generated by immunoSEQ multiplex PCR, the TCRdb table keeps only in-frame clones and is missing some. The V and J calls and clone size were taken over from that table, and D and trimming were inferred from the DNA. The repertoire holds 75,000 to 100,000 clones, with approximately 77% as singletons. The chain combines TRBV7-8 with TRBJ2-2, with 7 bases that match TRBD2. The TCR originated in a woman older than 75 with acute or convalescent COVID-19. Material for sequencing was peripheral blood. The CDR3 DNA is TGTGCCAGCAGCTTTTTCTGGACTAGAGGGACCGGGGAGCTGTTTTTT. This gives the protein CASSFFWTRGTGELFF. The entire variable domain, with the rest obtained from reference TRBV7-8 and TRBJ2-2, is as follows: GAGVSQSPRYKVAKRGQDVALRCDPISGHVSLFWYQQALGQGPEFLTYFQNEAQLDKSGLPSDRFFAERPEGSVSTLKIQRTQQEDSAVYLCASSFFWTRGTGELFFGEGSRLTVL.